This T cell receptor beta chain is drawn from a study of T cell responses to AZD1222 COVID-19 vaccine. The overall study: Samples with a second dose at about 4 or about 12 weeks were pooled together.

Here immunoSEQ multiplex PCR was the method, and the copy in TCRdb shows in-frame clones only, minus some. The sample holds roughly 190,000 clones, roughly 93% seen once. Trimming removed 4 bases at V and 4 bases at J, with 15 bases between. This CDR3 has 15 amino acids. Germline CDR1 is SGDLS and CDR2 is YYNGEE. This clone was picked up a small number of times. The clonotype originates from an adult in good health. This sequence joins TRBV9 and TRBJ1-3; the D is unclear. This specimen consisted of peripheral blood, obtained on day 0 of AZD1222 vaccination. CDR3 in DNA: TGTGCCAGCAGCCCAACATACGGGCCCGGAAACACCATATATTTT. It specifies CASSPTYGPGNTIYF.